This entry concerns a single T cell receptor beta chain. Its matching antigen is unknown. Healthy individuals who donated bone marrow served as the donors. This CDR3 is 14 amino acids long. V was shortened by 2 bases and J by 1 base, with 9 bases between the two germline ends. Germline CDR1 SGHDT, CDR2 YYEEEE. This sample is part of a study of cytomegalovirus exposure and HLA in healthy donors. The PCR used 60 Vbeta and 13 Jbeta primers. Libraries were prepared by immunoSEQ multiplex PCR; TCRdb keeps only in-frame clonotypes and omits some of them. There are around 100,000 clones in the sample, with about 3% held by the top ten. Study-wide results and limits: Later on, an analysis tied 15,000 to 20,000 TCR beta sequences to HLA alleles at 0.05 false discovery rate.

Source material: PBMCs. The source is a man aged 40-50 years in good health and CMV-seronegative. The chain employs TRBV5-6 and TRBJ1-2, with a possible D match to TRBD1 (6 bases). For the CDR3, the DNA is TGTGCCAGCAGCTTTACGGACAGTAACTATGGCTACACCTTC. Translating gives CASSFTDSNYGYTF. The full variable domain, with the rest looked up from reference TRBV5-6 and TRBJ1-2, is DAGVTQSPTHLIKTRGQQVTLRCSPKSGHDTVSWYQQALGQGPQFIFQYYEEEERQRGNFPDRFSGHQFPNYSSELNVNALLLGDSALYLCASSFTDSNYGYTFGSGTRLTVV.